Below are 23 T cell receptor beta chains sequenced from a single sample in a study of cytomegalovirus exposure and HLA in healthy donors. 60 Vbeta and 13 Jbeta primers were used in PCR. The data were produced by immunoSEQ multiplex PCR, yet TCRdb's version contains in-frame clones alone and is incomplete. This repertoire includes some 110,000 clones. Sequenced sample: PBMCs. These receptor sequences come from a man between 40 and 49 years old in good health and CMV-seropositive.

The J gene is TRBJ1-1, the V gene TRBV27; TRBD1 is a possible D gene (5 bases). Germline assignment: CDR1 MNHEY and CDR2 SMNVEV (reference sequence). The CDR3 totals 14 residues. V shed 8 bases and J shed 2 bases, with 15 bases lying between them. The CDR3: CASGRLGANTEAFF. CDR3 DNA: TGTGCCAGCGGCCGACTAGGGGCTAACACTGAAGCTTTCTTT.

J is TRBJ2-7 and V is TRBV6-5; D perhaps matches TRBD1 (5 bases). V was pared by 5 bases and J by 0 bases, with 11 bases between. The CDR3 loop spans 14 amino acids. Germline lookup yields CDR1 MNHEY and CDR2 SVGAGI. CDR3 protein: CASSQQGVSYEQYF. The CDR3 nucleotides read TGTGCCAGCAGTCAGCAAGGGGTCTCCTACGAGCAGTACTTC.

The CDR3 region is CSVSEDSNQPQHF. CDR3 DNA sequence: TGCAGCGTCTCAGAAGATAGCAATCAGCCCCAGCATTTT. J is TRBJ1-5 and V is TRBV29-1; D is uncertain. Trimming took off 6 bases at V and 0 bases at J, with 9 bases between the two ends. CDR3 length equals 13 residues. Per the germline V gene, CDR1 is SQVTM and CDR2 is ANQGSEA.

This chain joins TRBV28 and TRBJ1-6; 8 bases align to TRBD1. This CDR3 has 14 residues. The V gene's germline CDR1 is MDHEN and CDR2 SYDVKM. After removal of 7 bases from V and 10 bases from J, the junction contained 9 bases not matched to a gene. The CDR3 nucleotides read TGTGCCAGCACGGGCAGGGGGCCGATCTCACCCCTCCACTTT. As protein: CASTGRGPISPLHF.

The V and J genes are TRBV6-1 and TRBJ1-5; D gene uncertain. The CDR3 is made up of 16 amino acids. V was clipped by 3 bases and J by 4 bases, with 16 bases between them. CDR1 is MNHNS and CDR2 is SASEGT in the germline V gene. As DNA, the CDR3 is TGTGCCAGCAGTGAGGCCGCCACAGAGAGAAATCAGCCCCAGCATTTT. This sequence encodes CASSEAATERNQPQHF.

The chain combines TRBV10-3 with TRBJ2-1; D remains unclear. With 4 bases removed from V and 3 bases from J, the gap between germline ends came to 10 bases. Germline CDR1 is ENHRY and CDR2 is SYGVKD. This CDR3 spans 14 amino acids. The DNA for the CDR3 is TGTGCCATCAGTGCCGCCAACAACTACAATGAGCAGTTCTTC. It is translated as CAISAANNYNEQFF.

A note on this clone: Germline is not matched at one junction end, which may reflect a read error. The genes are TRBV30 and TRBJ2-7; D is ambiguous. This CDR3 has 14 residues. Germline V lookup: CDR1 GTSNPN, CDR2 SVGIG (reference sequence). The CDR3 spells CARSVLRLSGEQYF. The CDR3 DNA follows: TGTGCCCGGAGTGTACTGAGATTATCAGGCGAGCAGTACTTC.

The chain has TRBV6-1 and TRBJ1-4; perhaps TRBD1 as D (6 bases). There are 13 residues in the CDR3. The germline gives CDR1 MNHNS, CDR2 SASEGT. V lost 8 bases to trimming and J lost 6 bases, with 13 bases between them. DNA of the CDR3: TGTGCCAGCGCAAAATACAGGGATGAAAAACTGTTTTTT. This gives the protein CASAKYRDEKLFF.

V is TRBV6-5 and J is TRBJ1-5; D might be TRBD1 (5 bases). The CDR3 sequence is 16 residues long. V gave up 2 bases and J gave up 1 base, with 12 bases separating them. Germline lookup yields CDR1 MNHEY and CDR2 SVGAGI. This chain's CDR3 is CASSYGAWGSNQPQHF. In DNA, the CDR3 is TGTGCCAGCAGTTACGGAGCGTGGGGCAGCAATCAGCCCCAGCATTTT.

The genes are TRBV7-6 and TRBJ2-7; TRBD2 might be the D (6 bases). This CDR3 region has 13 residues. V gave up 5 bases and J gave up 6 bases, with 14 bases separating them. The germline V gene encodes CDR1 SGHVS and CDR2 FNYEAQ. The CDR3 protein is CASSPPGLREQYF. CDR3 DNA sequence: TGTGCCAGCAGCCCCCCCGGACTACGCGAGCAGTACTTC. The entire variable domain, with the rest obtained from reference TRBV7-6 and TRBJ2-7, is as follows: GAGVSQSPRYKVTKRGQDVALRCDPISGHVSLYWYRQALGQGPEFLTYFNYEAQQDKSGLPNDRFSAERPEGSISTLTIQRTEQRDSAMYRCASSPPGLREQYFGPGTRLTVT.

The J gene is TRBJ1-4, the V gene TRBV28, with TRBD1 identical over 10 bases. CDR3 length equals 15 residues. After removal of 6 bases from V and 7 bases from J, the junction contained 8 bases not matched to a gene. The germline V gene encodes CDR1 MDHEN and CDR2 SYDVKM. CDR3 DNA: TGTGCCAGCAGCAAGGACAGGGGGATGAGTGAAAAACTGTTTTTT. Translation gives CASSKDRGMSEKLFF.

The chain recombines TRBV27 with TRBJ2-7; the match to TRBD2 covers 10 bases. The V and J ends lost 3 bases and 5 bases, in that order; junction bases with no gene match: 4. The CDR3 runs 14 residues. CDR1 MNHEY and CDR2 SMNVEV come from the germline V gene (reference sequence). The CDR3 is CASSFSGRGNEQYF. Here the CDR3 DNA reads TGTGCCAGCAGTTTCAGCGGGAGGGGGAACGAGCAGTACTTC.

CDR3 sequence: CASSLGGGRYNEQFF. The CDR3 DNA reads as TGTGCCAGCAGCTTGGGGGGGGGCCGGTACAATGAGCAGTTCTTC. The chain joins TRBV27 to TRBJ2-1; D may be TRBD2 (7 bases). The V and J ends lost 6 bases and 4 bases respectively, with 16 bases between them. The CDR3 runs to 15 residues. CDR1 and CDR2 (germline): MNHEY, SMNVEV (reference sequence).

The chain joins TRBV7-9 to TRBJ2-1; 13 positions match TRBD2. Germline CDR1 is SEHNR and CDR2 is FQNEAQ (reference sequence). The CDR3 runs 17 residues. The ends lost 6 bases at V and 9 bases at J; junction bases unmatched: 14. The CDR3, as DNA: TGTGCCAGCAGTTCCACCCCCGGGACTAGCGGGAAGGTTGAGCAGTTCTTC. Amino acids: CASSSTPGTSGKVEQFF.

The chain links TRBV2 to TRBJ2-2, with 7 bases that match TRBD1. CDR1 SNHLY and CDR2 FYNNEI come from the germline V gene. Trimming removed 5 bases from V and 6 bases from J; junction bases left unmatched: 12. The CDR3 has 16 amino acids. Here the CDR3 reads CASSWTGASISGELFF. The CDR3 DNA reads TGTGCCAGCAGTTGGACAGGCGCCTCTATCTCCGGGGAGCTGTTTTTT. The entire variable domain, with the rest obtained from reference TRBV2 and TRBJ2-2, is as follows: EPEVTQTPSHQVTQMGQEVILRCVPISNHLYFYWYRQILGQKVEFLVSFYNNEISEKSEIFDDQFSVERPDGSNFTLKIRSTKLEDSAMYFCASSWTGASISGELFFGEGSRLTVL.

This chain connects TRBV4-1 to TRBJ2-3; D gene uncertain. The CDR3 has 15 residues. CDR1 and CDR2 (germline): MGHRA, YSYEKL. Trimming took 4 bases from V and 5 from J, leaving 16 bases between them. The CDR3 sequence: CASSPTPVPLDTQYF. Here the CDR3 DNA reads TGCGCCAGCAGCCCCACCCCGGTCCCACTAGATACGCAGTATTTT.

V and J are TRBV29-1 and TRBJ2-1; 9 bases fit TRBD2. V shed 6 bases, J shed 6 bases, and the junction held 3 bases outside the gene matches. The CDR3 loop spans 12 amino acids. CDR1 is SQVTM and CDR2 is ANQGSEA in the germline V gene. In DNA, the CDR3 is TGCAGCGTGGTACTAGCGGGCAATGAGCAGTTCTTC. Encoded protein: CSVVLAGNEQFF.

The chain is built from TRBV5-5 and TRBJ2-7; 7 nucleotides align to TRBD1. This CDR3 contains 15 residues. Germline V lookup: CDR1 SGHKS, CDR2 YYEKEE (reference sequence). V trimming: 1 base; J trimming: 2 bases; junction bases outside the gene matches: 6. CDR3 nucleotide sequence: TGTGCCAGCAGCTTGACACAGGGGACACCCTACGAGCAGTACTTC. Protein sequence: CASSLTQGTPYEQYF.

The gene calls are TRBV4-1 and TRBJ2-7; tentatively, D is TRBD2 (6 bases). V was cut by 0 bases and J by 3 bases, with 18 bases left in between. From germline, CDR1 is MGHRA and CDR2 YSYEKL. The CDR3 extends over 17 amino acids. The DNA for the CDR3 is TGCGCCAGCAGCCAAGATTCAGGCGGGATTGGACGCTACGAGCAGTACTTC. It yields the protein CASSQDSGGIGRYEQYF.

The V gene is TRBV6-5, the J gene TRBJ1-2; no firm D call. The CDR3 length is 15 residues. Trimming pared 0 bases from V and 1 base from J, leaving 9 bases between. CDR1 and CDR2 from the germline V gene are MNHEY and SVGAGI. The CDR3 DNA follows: TGTGCCAGCAGTTACTCGCTTCCGGGTAACTATGGCTACACCTTC. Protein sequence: CASSYSLPGNYGYTF.

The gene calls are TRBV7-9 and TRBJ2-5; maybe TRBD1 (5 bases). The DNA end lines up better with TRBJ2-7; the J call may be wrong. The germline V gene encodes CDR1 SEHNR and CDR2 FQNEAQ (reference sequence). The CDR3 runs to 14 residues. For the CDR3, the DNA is TGTGCCAGCAGCTTAGGAAAGGGGCTGGACGAGCAGTACTTC. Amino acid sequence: CASSLGKGLDEQYF.

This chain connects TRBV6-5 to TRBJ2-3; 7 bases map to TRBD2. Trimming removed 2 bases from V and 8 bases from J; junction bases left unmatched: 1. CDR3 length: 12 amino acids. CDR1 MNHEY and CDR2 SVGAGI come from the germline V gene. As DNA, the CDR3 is TGTGCCAGCAGTTACACGGGAGGTACGCAGTATTTT. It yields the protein CASSYTGGTQYF.

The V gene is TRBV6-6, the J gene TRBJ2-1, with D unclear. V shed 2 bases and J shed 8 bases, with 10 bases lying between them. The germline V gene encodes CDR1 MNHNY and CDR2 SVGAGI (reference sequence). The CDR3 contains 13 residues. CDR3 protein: CASSYPSPDEQFF. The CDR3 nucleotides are TGTGCCAGCAGTTACCCCTCTCCGGATGAGCAGTTCTTC.